A single sample gave rise to the 32 T cell receptor beta chains below, sequenced in a study of cytomegalovirus exposure and HLA in healthy donors. The PCR made use of 60 Vbeta and 13 Jbeta primers. Assay used: immunoSEQ multiplex PCR; TCRdb lists only in-frame clones, some missing. The data show over 80,000 clones, 70% to 80% seen once. Sequencing was done on a sample of PBMCs. All receptors come from a man in his sixties in good health and CMV-seropositive.

This clone has a single count. The chain couples TRBV29-1 to TRBJ1-1, with D maybe TRBD1 (6 bases). The V end lost 4 bases, the J end lost 1 base, and 10 bases lay between the germline ends. Germline CDR1 and CDR2: SQVTM and ANQGSEA. This CDR3 is built from 13 residues. CDR3 protein: CSVARGANTEAFF. CDR3 coding DNA: TGCAGCGTTGCTCGGGGGGCGAACACTGAAGCTTTCTTT.

This chain uses TRBV11-2 with TRBJ2-7, with TRBD2 matching over 9 bases. Per germline, CDR1 SGHAT and CDR2 FQNNGV. V gave up 5 bases and J gave up 7 bases; unmatched junction bases: 9. The CDR3 runs to 14 residues. The CDR3 loop is CASSALAGTAEQYF. As DNA, the CDR3 is TGTGCCAGCAGCGCTCTAGCGGGGACCGCGGAGCAGTACTTC.

The V gene is TRBV6-1, the J gene TRBJ2-7; possible D gene TRBD1, 6 bases. Trimming took 1 base from V and 0 from J, leaving 10 bases between them. This CDR3 is 15 amino acids long. Germline CDR1 is MNHNS and CDR2 is SASEGT. CDR3 region: CASSEGTGRSYEQYF. Written as DNA, the CDR3 is TGTGCCAGCAGTGAAGGAACAGGGCGCTCCTACGAGCAGTACTTC.

In this sample, this clone turned up a few times. The J gene is TRBJ2-1, the V gene TRBV7-6; 9 bases map to TRBD1. V dropped 5 bases and J dropped 0; count of bases not matched to a gene: 11. The germline CDR1 and CDR2 sequences are SGHVS and FNYEAQ. This CDR3 spans 18 amino acids. CDR3 loop: CASSQMTGGGYSYNEQFF. The DNA for the CDR3 is TGTGCCAGCAGCCAGATGACAGGGGGGGGCTACTCCTACAATGAGCAGTTCTTC.

This sequence joins TRBV9 and TRBJ1-6, with D possibly being TRBD1 (5 bases). Germline V gene lookup returns CDR1 SGDLS and CDR2 YYNGEE. V was trimmed by 8 bases and J by 0 bases, leaving 15 bases between them. The CDR3 sequence is 16 residues long. The chain's CDR3 is CASSTGHVSYNSPLHF. The CDR3 DNA sequence: TGTGCCAGTTCCACAGGACATGTCTCCTATAATTCACCCCTCCACTTT.

This rearrangement joins TRBV14 to TRBJ1-2; tentative D call: TRBD1 (6 bases). In germline, CDR1 is SGHDN, CDR2 FVKESK. The CDR3 is 13 residues long. The V gene lost 0 bases and the J gene lost 7 bases, with 9 bases spanning the gap. The CDR3 spells CASSQDWGRGYTF. CDR3 DNA sequence: TGTGCCAGCAGCCAAGATTGGGGGCGTGGCTACACCTTC.

The gene calls are TRBV12-5 and TRBJ2-7; TRBD1 is a possible D gene (6 bases). The V gene lost 6 bases and the J gene lost 4 bases, with 16 bases spanning the gap. The length of the CDR3 is 14 residues. Germline V lookup: CDR1 LGHNT, CDR2 FRNRAP. The CDR3 DNA is TGTGCTAGTGGGGTGGGCTCGAGGGGGTACGAGCAGTACTTC. Amino acid sequence: CASGVGSRGYEQYF.

The genes are TRBV2 and TRBJ2-2; D is unclear. Germline V lookup: CDR1 SNHLY, CDR2 FYNNEI. The CDR3 sequence is 14 residues long. V lost 4 bases to trimming and J lost 2 bases, with 8 bases between them. The CDR3 region is CASSALANTGELFF. CDR3 bases: TGTGCCAGCAGTGCTCTGGCCAACACCGGGGAGCTGTTTTTT.

V usage is TRBV15 and J usage is TRBJ1-5; 7 positions match TRBD1. The CDR3 contains 17 residues. V gave up 1 base and J gave up 1 base; unmatched junction bases: 7. From germline, CDR1 is LNHNV and CDR2 YYDKDF (reference sequence). CDR3 DNA: TGTGCCACCAGCAGAGGGCGACAGGGCTTAAGCAATCAGCCCCAGCATTTT. Encoded protein: CATSRGRQGLSNQPQHF.

V gene TRBV28 combines with J gene TRBJ2-2; D may be TRBD1 (6 bases). Trimming pared 5 bases from V and 4 bases from J, leaving 17 bases between. Looked up from germline, CDR1 is MDHEN and CDR2 is SYDVKM. The CDR3 consists of 16 residues. As DNA, the CDR3 is TGTGCCAGCAGTGTTCAGGGGCCCTCGGGCACCGGGGAGCTGTTTTTT. Its translation is CASSVQGPSGTGELFF.

This clone appeared a few times. The CDR3 here is CATRTGVNTGELFF. The CDR3 nucleotides are TGTGCCACCCGGACAGGGGTGAACACCGGGGAGCTGTTTTTT. The chain couples TRBV15 to TRBJ2-2, with TRBD1 identical over 9 bases. Germline loops: CDR1 LNHNV, CDR2 YYDKDF (reference sequence). This CDR3 comprises 14 residues. With V trimmed by 8 bases and J by 1 base, 2 bases remained unmatched. Using reference TRBV15 and TRBJ2-2 for the parts outside the CDR3, the full variable domain is DAMVIQNPRYQVTQFGKPVTLSCSQTLNHNVMYWYQQKSSQAPKLLFHYYDKDFNNEADTPDNFQSRRPNTSFCFLDIRSPGLGDTAMYLCATRTGVNTGELFFGEGSRLTVL.

The chain combines TRBV11-2 with TRBJ2-7; D gene ambiguous. V gave up 1 base and J gave up 3 bases, with 13 bases separating them. The CDR3 sequence is 15 residues long. The germline CDR1 and CDR2 sequences are SGHAT and FQNNGV. Here the CDR3 reads CASSLVGRRGYEQYF. The CDR3 DNA is TGTGCCAGCAGCTTAGTCGGCCGGAGAGGCTACGAGCAGTACTTC.

The V call is TRBV7-2, the J call TRBJ1-2; tentative D call: TRBD1 (5 bases). The CDR3 consists of 13 residues. Looked up from germline, CDR1 is SGHTA and CDR2 is FQGNSA. Trimming removed 3 bases at V and 4 bases at J, with 9 bases between. In nucleotides, the CDR3 is TGTGCCAGCAGCTTTGGGGGGGGCTATGGCTACACCTTC. Protein product: CASSFGGGYGYTF.

V gene TRBV5-4 combines with J gene TRBJ1-3; the match to TRBD1 covers 10 bases. The germline gives CDR1 SGHNT, CDR2 YYREEE (reference sequence). The CDR3 runs 17 residues. V was clipped by 5 bases and J by 2 bases; unmatched bases: 10. CDR3 in amino acids: CASSPHPTGGAGNTIYF. Written as DNA, the CDR3 is TGTGCCAGCAGTCCCCACCCGACAGGGGGCGCTGGAAACACCATATATTTT.

V and J are TRBV25-1 and TRBJ1-6, with D possibly being TRBD1 (5 bases). CDR1 is MGHDK, CDR2 SYGVNS, per germline. This CDR3 is built from 14 residues. Trimming removed 4 bases from V and 7 bases from J, with 11 bases in between. As DNA, the CDR3 is TGTGCCAGCAGTGCGGGACTTTTAAATTCACCCCTCCACTTT. It codes for CASSAGLLNSPLHF.

This clone appeared a few times. The genes are TRBV10-3 and TRBJ2-2; D is uncertain. The CDR3 spans 15 residues. Germline V gives CDR1 ENHRY, CDR2 SYGVKD. V was trimmed by 6 bases and J by 3 bases, leaving 14 bases between them. The CDR3 DNA reads TGTGCCATCAGAGACTCCGGGTCCGACACCGGGGAGCTGTTTTTT. Its translation is CAIRDSGSDTGELFF.

Only one count was recorded for this clone. The J gene is TRBJ2-3, the V gene TRBV29-1; no definite D call. CDR3 length: 11 residues. From germline, CDR1 is SQVTM and CDR2 ANQGSEA. The V end was cut by 6 bases, the J end by 4 bases, with 8 bases between. The CDR3 is CSVRVADTQYF. CDR3 nucleotide sequence: TGCAGCGTCCGAGTTGCAGATACGCAGTATTTT.

The rearrangement links TRBV7-3 to TRBJ2-3; 10 bases line up with TRBD2. V dropped 5 bases and J dropped 2; count of bases not matched to a gene: 4. The CDR3 length is 15 residues. In germline, CDR1 is SGHTA, CDR2 FQGTGA. In DNA, the CDR3 is TGTGCCAGCAGCCTTACTAGCGGGGCCACAGATACGCAGTATTTT. Translating it yields CASSLTSGATDTQYF.

The rearrangement uses TRBV11-3 and TRBJ1-2; TRBD1 might be the D (5 bases). Trimming stripped 2 bases from V and 3 bases from J, with 16 bases between. This CDR3 has 16 amino acids. CDR1 and CDR2 from the germline V gene are SGHNT and YENEEA. The CDR3 DNA reads as TGTGCCAGCAGCTTATATTTACGGGGGAGGCACTATGGCTACACCTTC. Amino acid sequence: CASSLYLRGRHYGYTF. Combining the CDR3 with reference TRBV11-3 and TRBJ1-2 gives the whole variable domain EAGVVQSPRYKIIEKKQPVAFWCNPISGHNTLYWYLQNLGQGPELLIRYENEEAVDDSQLPKDRFSAERLKGVDSTLKIQPAELGDSAVYLCASSLYLRGRHYGYTFGSGTRLTVV.

V usage is TRBV6-6 and J usage is TRBJ2-7; 9 bases match TRBD1. Looked up from germline, CDR1 is MNHNY and CDR2 is SVGAGI (reference sequence). With 2 bases clipped from V and 6 bases from J, the junction kept 5 bases outside the gene matches. This CDR3 has 14 residues. The CDR3, as DNA: TGTGCCAGCAGTTACCCGGGACAGGGACGCGAGCAGTACTTC. Amino acid sequence: CASSYPGQGREQYF.

The chain combines TRBV4-2 with TRBJ1-2, with D maybe TRBD1 (5 bases). Germline-derived CDR1 and CDR2 are LGHNA and YNFKEQ. CDR3 length equals 13 residues. Trimming cost V 4 bases and J 4 bases, with 10 bases left between them. CDR3 loop: CASSRGTGYGYTF. The CDR3 DNA follows: TGTGCCAGCAGCCGCGGGACTGGCTATGGCTACACCTTC.

The rearrangement joins TRBV19 to TRBJ2-7; D remains ambiguous. V lost 3 bases and J lost 4, with 10 bases in between. This CDR3 comprises 13 residues. Germline lookup yields CDR1 LNHDA and CDR2 SQIVND (reference sequence). The CDR3 DNA follows: TGTGCCAGTAGTATCGGTATCGGGTACGAGCAGTACTTC. Translated: CASSIGIGYEQYF. Drawing the rest from reference TRBV19 and TRBJ2-7, the complete variable domain is DGGITQSPKYLFRKEGQNVTLSCEQNLNHDAMYWYRQDPGQGLRLIYYSQIVNDFQKGDIAEGYSVSREKKESFPLTVTSAQKNPTAFYLCASSIGIGYEQYFGPGTRLTVT.

This clone appeared a few times. The chain is built from TRBV7-2 and TRBJ2-6; unclear D gene. The CDR3 runs 17 residues. V lost 2 bases to trimming and J lost 0 bases, with 11 bases between them. CDR1 and CDR2 (germline): SGHTA, FQGNSA. The CDR3 DNA reads as TGTGCCAGCAGCTTAACATCGTTTCCCTCTGGGGCCAACGTCCTGACTTTC. As protein: CASSLTSFPSGANVLTF.

The genes are TRBV18 and TRBJ2-7; D unclear. The CDR3 has 13 amino acids. Trimming cost V 2 bases and J 5 bases, with 10 bases left between them. The germline CDR1 and CDR2 sequences are KGHSH and LQKENI. The CDR3 region has the DNA TGTGCCAGCTCACCATCGGCAGGCGACGAGCAGTACTTC. Protein sequence: CASSPSAGDEQYF.

The rearrangement joins TRBV7-2 to TRBJ1-3, with 7 bases matching TRBD1. The CDR3 is made up of 16 amino acids. Losses at the gene ends were 3 bases for V and 0 bases for J; bases not matched to a gene: 5. From germline, CDR1 is SGHTA and CDR2 FQGNSA. CDR3 protein: CASSFGQALSGNTIYF. CDR3 DNA: TGTGCCAGCAGCTTCGGACAGGCCCTCTCTGGAAACACCATATATTTT.

This chain uses TRBV11-2 with TRBJ2-7; perhaps TRBD1 as D (6 bases). The CDR3 runs 15 residues. V dropped 1 base and J dropped 6 bases, with 16 bases sitting between them. Per germline, CDR1 SGHAT and CDR2 FQNNGV. The CDR3 reads CASSLGITGIPEQYF. The DNA of the CDR3 is TGTGCCAGCAGCTTAGGTATCACAGGGATTCCCGAGCAGTACTTC.

This clone came up once. The J gene is TRBJ1-2, the V gene TRBV2; the D gene is possibly TRBD1 (6 bases). Germline lookup yields CDR1 SNHLY and CDR2 FYNNEI. The length of the CDR3 is 12 residues. The ends were cut back, 6 bases at V and 6 bases at J, with 11 bases in the middle. CDR3 amino acids: CASRDTGNGYTF. The CDR3 bases are TGTGCCAGCAGGGACACAGGGAATGGCTACACCTTC. Supplemented by reference TRBV2 and TRBJ1-2, the full variable domain reads EPEVTQTPSHQVTQMGQEVILRCVPISNHLYFYWYRQILGQKVEFLVSFYNNEISEKSEIFDDQFSVERPDGSNFTLKIRSTKLEDSAMYFCASRDTGNGYTFGSGTRLTVV.

The chain has TRBV4-1 and TRBJ2-6; maybe TRBD2 (5 bases). This CDR3 is 18 amino acids long. Germline V gives CDR1 MGHRA, CDR2 YSYEKL. The V gene lost 0 bases and the J gene lost 0 bases, with 12 bases spanning the gap. The CDR3 DNA reads as TGCGCCAGCAGCCAAGATCCCGGAGGTAACTCTGGGGCCAACGTCCTGACTTTC. Translation gives CASSQDPGGNSGANVLTF.

The chain couples TRBV4-2 to TRBJ2-3, with D maybe TRBD1 (5 bases). Germline loops: CDR1 LGHNA, CDR2 YNFKEQ. This CDR3 is 18 amino acids long. V gave up 2 bases and J gave up 0 bases, with 18 bases separating them. The DNA of the CDR3 is TGTGCCAGCAGCCAACACAGAAAGGGGTCCCCTAGCACAGATACGCAGTATTTT. Translating it yields CASSQHRKGSPSTDTQYF.

This clone was picked up a small number of times. The chain links TRBV5-4 to TRBJ1-2, with a possible D match to TRBD1 (5 bases). The CDR3 loop spans 12 amino acids. V gave up 4 bases and J gave up 8 bases, with 12 bases separating them. Germline V gives CDR1 SGHNT, CDR2 YYREEE (reference sequence). The CDR3 DNA reads as TGTGCCAGCAGCAATGGACACGTAGGCTACACCTTC. It translates to CASSNGHVGYTF. Full variable domain (missing parts from reference TRBV5-4 and TRBJ1-2): ETGVTQSPTHLIKTRGQQVTLRCSSQSGHNTVSWYQQALGQGPQFIFQYYREEENGRGNFPPRFSGLQFPNYSSELNVNALELDDSALYLCASSNGHVGYTFGSGTRLTVV.

The J gene is TRBJ2-7, the V gene TRBV9; TRBD1 is a possible D gene (6 bases). CDR1 SGDLS and CDR2 YYNGEE come from the germline V gene. The CDR3 consists of 15 residues. V was pared by 0 bases and J by 0 bases, with 10 bases between. The CDR3 here is CASSVDAGASYEQYF. DNA for the CDR3: TGTGCCAGCAGCGTAGACGCAGGGGCCTCCTACGAGCAGTACTTC. The whole variable domain, remainder taken from reference TRBV9 and TRBJ2-7, is DSGVTQTPKHLITATGQRVTLRCSPRSGDLSVYWYQQSLDQGLQFLIQYYNGEERAKGNILERFSAQQFPDLHSELNLSSLELGDSALYFCASSVDAGASYEQYFGPGTRLTVT.

V and J are TRBV18 and TRBJ1-6; 7 nucleotides agree with TRBD1. The CDR3 contains 17 residues. The J segment lost 7 bases and the V segment lost 3 bases, leaving 12 bases of the junction unmatched. Germline-derived CDR1 and CDR2 are KGHSH and LQKENI. The CDR3 here is CASSPLATGVGNSPLHF. The CDR3 bases are TGTGCCAGCTCACCCTTGGCTACAGGGGTCGGGAATTCACCCCTCCACTTT.